These T cell receptor beta chains were read from a single sample in a study of shared clonotypes between healthy human individuals. The table came from immunoSEQ multiplex PCR; TCRdb's copy has only in-frame clones and leaves some out. The table lists 1.4 million or so clones, about 98.5% of them singletons, with about 0.35% in the top ten. The sample was naive CD4+ T cells sorted from blood. Receptor source: a young man in good health. CDR3s leave out the opening cysteine and the closing phenylalanine or tryptophan. The order of the fields is V gene, J gene, CDR3 length, CDR3 protein.

>TRBV2|TRBJ2-7|13
ASSRDSEITYEQY
>TRBV19|TRBJ2-1|14
ASRPVGGGPYNEQF
>TRBV10-3|TRBJ1-5|13
AISEETGTSQPQH
>TRBV28|TRBJ2-3|14
ASSSRLAGASDTQY
>TRBV27|TRBJ2-3|12
ASRRGQYTDTQY
>TRBV5-4|TRBJ2-3|11
ALSGTSTDTQY
>TRBV10-2|TRBJ2-7|13
ASSLDRGQSYEQY
>TRBV4-3|TRBJ2-7|12
ASSQGRSSHEQY
>TRBV11-3|TRBJ1-1|12
ASSSYRDSTEAF
>TRBV9|TRBJ2-7|12
ASSPGLAGYEQY
>TRBV15|TRBJ2-5|10
ATSRGGETQY
>TRBV7-9|TRBJ1-1|13
ASSPRDRTNTEAF
>TRBV28|TRBJ2-7|9
ASSLIYEQY
>TRBV9|TRBJ1-1|14
ASSPPRDRGRAEAF
>TRBV11-2|TRBJ2-1|15
ASSSWAGGSSYNEQF